The clone carrying this T cell receptor beta chain was seen repeatedly, ten times or more. Its antigen is still unknown. With V trimmed by 2 bases and J by 3 bases, 6 bases remained unmatched. The CDR3 spans 16 residues. Amplified TCR beta CDR3 regions came from RNA transcripts. First-round RT-PCR with HTBI primers amplified the TCR CDR3 region. TCRdb reprocessed the multiplex PCR reads with MiXCR, giving one entry per CDR3 protein. Of about half a million distinct CDR3 sequences detected, more than 15% appear once; the ten largest clones hold over 25%. Reasons for excluding patients were uncontrolled infection, other autoimmune disease, pregnancy or lactation. In making diagnoses, clinical symptoms, serum thyroxine and TRAb, thyroid ultrasound and orbital computed tomography were all used. These data are taken from a study of T cells in Graves' hyperthyroidism and ophthalmopathy. Overall study context: Peripheral blood was drawn at first diagnosis, prior to all treatment.

Broader study findings: Blood also showed most of the thyroid clonotypes that were expanded above 0.001.

Source material: blood. This TCR was sampled from a woman aged 25 to 39 with Graves' ophthalmopathy. The rearrangement uses TRBV12-3 or TRBV12-4 and TRBJ2-1; 8 bases are a match to TRBD2. This CDR3 reads CASSLLSGSGYNEQFF. The DNA of the CDR3 is TGTGCCAGCAGTTTATTGAGCGGGAGTGGCTACAATGAGCAGTTCTTC.